The 31 T cell receptor beta chains reported below all come from one sample, sequenced in a study of PD-1 blockade in classical Hodgkin lymphoma (dated by TCRdb to about 2020). What the time point label conveys for this sample: cycle 2 day 1 (C2D1) of nivolumab. All trial patients had relapsed after autologous stem cell transplantation, with cohorts A, B and C differing in prior brentuximab vedotin exposure. Libraries were made using the immunoSEQ multiplex PCR assay. In TCRdb, the immuneACCESS table is reduced to in-frame sequences with V and J assigned. These tables do not hold every clone; where another copy was compared, an unresolved V gene accounts for under half, and the others remain unexplained. Recorded for this sample are about 30,000 clones; roughly 70% of them occurred a single time. Roughly 15% of the sample is taken by the ten largest. This specimen was peripheral blood mononuclear cells (PBMCs), taken before the second cycle of nivolumab. The origin of the receptors is a human donor with classical Hodgkin lymphoma.

This clone was recorded once. The chain combines TRBV4-3 with TRBJ1-2, with D unclear. Deletions cut 7 bases from V and 0 bases from J, with 18 bases between. The germline V gene has CDR1 LGHNA and CDR2 YSLEER. The CDR3 runs to 16 residues. The CDR3 region has the DNA TGCGCCAGCACCACTCCTACCCGGGGTCCTAACTATGGCTACACCTTC. It is translated as CASTTPTRGPNYGYTF.

This clone is medium-sized in the sample. CDR3 sequence reads: CASIVWGNTEAFF. For the CDR3, the DNA is TGTGCCAGCATAGTCTGGGGGAACACTGAAGCTTTCTTT. This sequence joins TRBV6-6 and TRBJ1-1; unclear D gene. Trimming shortened V by 7 bases and J by 1 base, and 10 bases separated the two germline ends. This CDR3 is 13 amino acids long. Germline CDR1 MNHNY, CDR2 SVGAGI (reference sequence).

The rearrangement links TRBV4-1 to TRBJ2-7; TRBD1 or TRBD2 may be the D gene (5 bases each). Between the trimmed V and J ends, which lost 5 bases and 5 bases, there was a span of 13 bases. Germline CDR1 reads MGHRA; CDR2 reads YSYEKL. The CDR3 totals 13 residues. The CDR3 nucleotides are TGCGCCAGCAGCAGGGACGGTGTCAACGAGCAGTACTTC. Amino acid sequence: CASSRDGVNEQYF.

The V call is TRBV30, the J call TRBJ2-3; possibly TRBD1 or TRBD2 for D (5 bases each). The CDR3 consists of 16 residues. Germline V gene data show CDR1 as GTSNPN and CDR2 as SVGIG (reference sequence). The V end lost 4 bases, the J end lost 8 bases, and 25 bases lay between the germline ends. The CDR3 region has the DNA TGTGCCTGGACGCACCGGGGAGACAGTGCTGTAGGTACGCAGTATTTT. Translation gives CAWTHRGDSAVGTQYF.

V and J are TRBV30 and TRBJ2-5; TRBD2 is a possible D gene (5 bases). The CDR3 contains 14 residues. Germline values: CDR1 GTSNPN, CDR2 SVGIG (reference sequence). The V end lost 1 base, the J end lost 4 bases, and 13 bases lay between the germline ends. For the CDR3, the DNA is TGTGCCTGGAGTGCGGGCCTGGCGGGAGAGACCCAGTACTTC. Translation gives CAWSAGLAGETQYF. The full variable domain, rest sourced from reference TRBV30 and TRBJ2-5, is SQTIHQWPATLVQPVGSPLSLECTVEGTSNPNLYWYRQAAGRGLQLLFYSVGIGQISSEVPQNLSASRPQDRQFILSSKKLLLSDSGFYLCAWSAGLAGETQYFGPGTRLLVL.

The gene calls are TRBV7-2 and TRBJ2-5, with 8 bases matching TRBD2. In germline, CDR1 is SGHTA, CDR2 FQGNSA. This CDR3 contains 19 residues. Trimming cost V 10 bases and J 5 bases; bases outside gene matches: 27. The CDR3 DNA reads TGTGCCACCCACTCCGGGGGGATCGCTAGCGGGTTGGGCATGGAGACCCAGTACTTC. Protein: CATHSGGIASGLGMETQYF.

This clone was observed once. CDR3 DNA sequence: TGTGCCAGCTCACCAATCGTTTCAGAACAAGCTTTCTTT. It encodes CASSPIVSEQAFF. The chain joins TRBV18 to TRBJ1-1; no definite D call. The V and J ends lost 2 bases and 9 bases respectively, with 13 bases between them. Per the germline V gene, CDR1 is KGHSH and CDR2 is LQKENI. CDR3 length equals 13 residues.

The chain links TRBV28 to TRBJ1-5; no definite D call. Trimming took 8 bases from V and 3 from J, leaving 8 bases between them. The CDR3 loop spans 12 amino acids. CDR1 is MDHEN, CDR2 SYDVKM, per germline. For the CDR3, the DNA is TGTGCCAGCCATGAAATCAATCAGCCCCAGCATTTT. It specifies CASHEINQPQHF.

The chain has TRBV9 and TRBJ2-1; 9 nucleotides match TRBD1. In germline, CDR1 is SGDLS, CDR2 YYNGEE. With V trimmed by 3 bases and J by 5 bases, 6 bases remained unmatched. This CDR3 region has 15 residues. CDR3 DNA: TGTGCCAGCAGCGCCGGGACAGGGCTAGACAATGAGCAGTTCTTC. It specifies CASSAGTGLDNEQFF.

The V and J genes are TRBV6-5 and TRBJ1-1; TRBD1 matches 8 bases. After removal of 7 bases from V and 4 bases from J, the junction contained 5 bases not matched to a gene. Germline V gene data show CDR1 as MNHEY and CDR2 as SVGAGI. The CDR3 is made up of 13 amino acids. The CDR3 loop is CASNYQGATEAFF. CDR3 in DNA: TGTGCCAGCAACTACCAGGGGGCCACTGAAGCTTTCTTT.

This rearrangement joins TRBV2 to TRBJ1-3; D ambiguous. V was cut by 5 bases and J by 0 bases, with 11 bases left in between. The CDR3 extends over 15 amino acids. Germline-derived CDR1 and CDR2 are SNHLY and FYNNEI. The CDR3 loop reads CASSRVPDSGNTIYF. CDR3 nucleotides: TGTGCCAGCAGTCGTGTTCCCGACTCTGGAAACACCATATATTTT.

The J gene is TRBJ1-3, the V gene TRBV6-1, with 9 nucleotides matching TRBD1. The CDR3 consists of 13 residues. Germline V lookup: CDR1 MNHNS, CDR2 SASEGT. The V gene end was trimmed by 3 bases and the J gene end by 7 bases; junction bases not matched to a gene: 1. This CDR3 reads CASSEGTGNTIYF. CDR3 nucleotides: TGTGCCAGCAGTGAGGGGACAGGGAACACCATATATTTT.

J is TRBJ1-6 and V is TRBV28; 9 bases line up with TRBD1. Unmatched junction bases numbered 13, after V lost 6 bases and J lost 10 bases. CDR1 and CDR2 (germline): MDHEN, SYDVKM. This CDR3 has 16 residues. The CDR3 region has the DNA TGTGCCAGCAGGGCACCCCTAGGGACAGGGATATCACCCCTCCACTTT. Protein sequence: CASRAPLGTGISPLHF.

V is TRBV6-5 and J is TRBJ1-2, with D possibly TRBD1 on 5 matching bases. Trimming removed 4 bases at V and 2 bases at J, with 11 bases between. The CDR3 is made up of 14 amino acids. Germline V gene sequence: CDR1 MNHEY, CDR2 SVGAGI. The CDR3 nucleotides read TGTGCCAGCAGTTCCGGTGCAGGGAACTATGGCTACACCTTC. Its translation is CASSSGAGNYGYTF.

The sample holds a few counts of this clone. The chain joins TRBV5-4 to TRBJ2-5, with 8 positions matching TRBD2. The CDR3 has 16 residues. Looked up from germline, CDR1 is SGHNT and CDR2 is YYREEE (reference sequence). V lost 3 bases to trimming and J lost 5 bases; unmatched junction nucleotides: 12. This CDR3 is CASSSAPGLVGETQYF. For the CDR3, the DNA is TGTGCCAGCAGCTCGGCTCCGGGACTAGTTGGGGAGACCCAGTACTTC.

V gene TRBV7-9 combines with J gene TRBJ1-1, with 9 nucleotides matching TRBD1. J was trimmed by 6 bases and V by 3 bases; bases with no gene match: 5. Germline loops: CDR1 SEHNR, CDR2 FQNEAQ (reference sequence). The CDR3 consists of 14 residues. The CDR3 spells CASSFYRTGAEAFF. Written as DNA, the CDR3 is TGTGCCAGCAGCTTTTATCGGACAGGGGCTGAAGCTTTCTTT.

This clone was detected a few times. V usage is TRBV4-3 and J usage is TRBJ1-5, with D perhaps TRBD1 (6 bases). Trimming shortened V by 6 bases and J by 4 bases, and 10 bases separated the two germline ends. Germline-derived CDR1 and CDR2 are LGHNA and YSLEER. This CDR3 is built from 13 residues. The CDR3 DNA follows: TGCGCCAGCAGTGTAGGGGGTAATCAGCCCCAGCATTTT. Translated: CASSVGGNQPQHF.

The chain is built from TRBV4-3 and TRBJ2-7; D might be TRBD2 (5 bases). Deletions cut 4 bases from V and 10 bases from J, with 17 bases between. Germline assignment: CDR1 LGHNA and CDR2 YSLEER. This CDR3 has 13 residues. CDR3 bases: TGCGCCAGCAGCCCGAAGGAGAGGGTCCCTCAGTACTTC. Its protein is CASSPKERVPQYF.

This chain connects TRBV5-1 to TRBJ1-1, with 8 nucleotides matching TRBD1. With V trimmed by 4 bases and J by 4 bases, 6 bases remained unmatched. This CDR3 is 14 amino acids long. CDR1 is SGHRS, CDR2 YFSETQ, per germline. The CDR3 loop reads CASSMQGAGTEAFF. As DNA, the CDR3 is TGCGCCAGCAGCATGCAGGGGGCCGGCACTGAAGCTTTCTTT.

V is TRBV11-2 and J is TRBJ2-5; 8 positions agree with TRBD2. CDR3 size: 16 residues. The J segment lost 2 bases and the V segment lost 3 bases, leaving 8 bases of the junction unmatched. CDR1 SGHAT and CDR2 FQNNGV come from the germline V gene. CDR3 residues: CASSLAFGGGQETQYF. CDR3 coding DNA: TGTGCCAGCAGCTTGGCTTTTGGCGGGGGGCAAGAGACCCAGTACTTC.

The chain combines TRBV28 with TRBJ1-1; no reliable D call. V was trimmed by 1 base and J by 7 bases, leaving 7 bases between them. This CDR3 spans 12 amino acids. Germline CDR1 MDHEN, CDR2 SYDVKM. This CDR3 is CASSLSGFEAFF. The CDR3 bases are TGTGCCAGCAGTTTATCGGGATTTGAAGCTTTCTTT. Variable domain in full (rest from reference TRBV28 and TRBJ1-1): DVKVTQSSRYLVKRTGEKVFLECVQDMDHENMFWYRQDPGLGLRLIYFSYDVKMKEKGDIPEGYSVSREKKERFSLILESASTNQTSMYLCASSLSGFEAFFGQGTRLTVV.

This chain uses TRBV2 with TRBJ1-6; 7 bases fit TRBD1. The germline CDR1 and CDR2 sequences are SNHLY and FYNNEI. V gave up 7 bases and J gave up 8 bases; unmatched junction bases: 14. This CDR3 region has 16 residues. The CDR3 region is CASTSGGGRWDSPLHF. CDR3 in DNA: TGTGCCAGCACCAGTGGAGGGGGCAGGTGGGATTCACCCCTCCACTTT. Full variable domain (remainder filled in from reference TRBV2 and TRBJ1-6): EPEVTQTPSHQVTQMGQEVILRCVPISNHLYFYWYRQILGQKVEFLVSFYNNEISEKSEIFDDQFSVERPDGSNFTLKIRSTKLEDSAMYFCASTSGGGRWDSPLHFGNGTRLTVT.

This chain connects TRBV5-5 to TRBJ2-7, with TRBD2 as a possible D gene (5 bases). CDR1 is SGHKS, CDR2 YYEKEE, per germline (reference sequence). V was cut by 4 bases and J by 2 bases, with 10 bases left in between. The CDR3 spans 13 residues. The CDR3 sequence: CASSVGLTYEQYV. The CDR3 DNA reads TGTGCCAGCAGCGTCGGACTGACCTACGAGCAGTACGTC.

In this sample, this clone turned up a few times. The rearrangement uses TRBV15 and TRBJ1-2; D is possibly TRBD1 (5 bases). The CDR3 totals 15 residues. Germline-derived CDR1 and CDR2 are LNHNV and YYDKDF (reference sequence). With 0 bases removed from V and 5 bases from J, the gap between germline ends came to 13 bases. The chain's CDR3 is CATSRDHGGGYGYTF. The CDR3 nucleotides read TGTGCCACCAGCAGAGATCACGGGGGAGGGTATGGCTACACCTTC.

This clone was seen a single time. The V and J genes are TRBV5-1 and TRBJ2-1, with D perhaps being TRBD1 or TRBD2 (5 bases each). The V end was cut by 5 bases, the J end by 6 bases, with 18 bases between. This CDR3 is built from 15 residues. Germline assignment: CDR1 SGHRS and CDR2 YFSETQ. CDR3 sequence reads: CASSSGTLGVNEQFF. The DNA of the CDR3 is TGCGCCAGCAGTTCCGGGACGTTGGGAGTCAATGAGCAGTTCTTC.

The chain uses TRBV7-9 and TRBJ1-2; no clear D. Germline CDR1 and CDR2: SEHNR and FQNEAQ (reference sequence). Trimming shortened V by 1 base and J by 2 bases, and 8 bases separated the two germline ends. The CDR3 sequence is 14 residues long. The CDR3, as DNA: TGTGCCAGCAGCTTAGAGCGCCACAACTATGGCTACACCTTC. It specifies CASSLERHNYGYTF.

The rearrangement uses TRBV4-3 and TRBJ2-1; possibly TRBD2 for D (6 bases). The CDR3 sequence is 15 residues long. CDR1 and CDR2 from the germline V gene are LGHNA and YSLEER. V was shortened by 1 base and J by 6 bases, with 13 bases between the two germline ends. The DNA of the CDR3 is TGCGCCAGCAGCCAAGGGAGGGGAAGGGGCAATGAGCAGTTCTTC. Translating it yields CASSQGRGRGNEQFF.

In its sample, this clone was seen a few times. V gene TRBV6-6 combines with J gene TRBJ1-2; TRBD1 might be the D (5 bases). In germline, CDR1 is MNHNY, CDR2 SVGAGI (reference sequence). V was pared by 6 bases and J by 2 bases, with 16 bases between. The CDR3 is 15 residues long. This CDR3 is CASSDPGDPNYGYTF. CDR3 bases: TGTGCCAGCAGCGACCCCGGGGACCCCAACTATGGCTACACCTTC.

This clone is medium-sized by share. This chain uses TRBV9 with TRBJ1-1; D possibly corresponds to TRBD1 (6 bases). The CDR3 runs to 14 residues. The germline V gene has CDR1 SGDLS and CDR2 YYNGEE. The ends were cut back, 0 bases at V and 7 bases at J, with 13 bases in the middle. Written as DNA, the CDR3 is TGTGCCAGCAGCGTAGAGTCAGGGGCCGATGAAGCTTTCTTT. Translating it yields CASSVESGADEAFF.

This rearrangement joins TRBV19 to TRBJ1-2; perhaps TRBD1 as D (5 bases). CDR3 length: 15 residues. The V end lost 5 bases, the J end lost 0 bases, and 13 bases lay between the germline ends. Germline V gives CDR1 LNHDA, CDR2 SQIVND (reference sequence). DNA of the CDR3: TGTGCCAGTAGTGATGACAGACCTTCTAACTATGGCTACACCTTC. Encoded protein: CASSDDRPSNYGYTF.

This chain joins TRBV19 and TRBJ2-5, with 10 bases matching TRBD1. Unmatched junction bases numbered 2, after V lost 6 bases and J lost 4 bases. Germline loops: CDR1 LNHDA, CDR2 SQIVND (reference sequence). This CDR3 has 13 amino acids. Written as DNA, the CDR3 is TGTGCCAGTAGGACAGGGGGCGGAGAGACCCAGTACTTC. It codes for CASRTGGGETQYF.